This T cell receptor beta chain was retrieved from a study of blood T cell repertoires in COVID-19. Study-level background: COVID-19 samples, acute and convalescent, were from the United States, Italy and Spain. Nucleic acid was either cDNA or gDNA, and it came from T cells, B-cell-depleted T cells, or PBMCs.

This clone has only one observation. Per the authors' pipeline: For nucleated cells, counts were estimated from reference gene primer amplification. The data were produced by immunoSEQ multiplex PCR, yet TCRdb's version contains in-frame clones alone and is incomplete. V and J calls and clone size are copied from that table; D and trimming were computed from the DNA. The repertoire holds 180,000 or so clones, under 90% seen once, with around 6.6% in the top ten. V lost 7 bases and J lost 9; bases outside the gene matches: 12. Germline-derived CDR1 and CDR2 are LGHDT and YNNKEL (reference sequence). CDR3 size: 15 residues.

The source of this sequence is a man between 40 and 49 years old with acute or convalescent COVID-19. The chain couples TRBV3-1 (or the pseudogene TRBV3-2) to TRBJ2-1; TRBD2 matches at 10 bases. Sequencing was carried out using peripheral blood. CDR3 coding DNA: TGTGCCAGCACCCTAGCGGGGGCCGGTGGGGGTGAGCAGTTCTTC. It encodes CASTLAGAGGGEQFF.